This entry features one T cell receptor (beta chain) sequence. The data were taken from a study of cytomegalovirus exposure and HLA in healthy donors. V shed 5 bases and J 4 bases; nucleotides not matched to a gene: 6. Germline CDR1 and CDR2: SEHNR and FQNEAQ (reference sequence). This CDR3 spans 14 amino acids. The study ran its PCR with 60 Vbeta and 13 Jbeta primers. Method: immunoSEQ multiplex PCR; TCRdb's copy keeps in-frame clones and lacks some. The sample spans 150,000 to 200,000 clones; the ten largest clones claim around 1.4%. Sample: PBMCs. The V call is TRBV7-9, the J call TRBJ2-5, with 8 bases lining up with TRBD1. The clonotype originates from a woman aged 55 to 70 in good health and CMV-seronegative. The CDR3 is CASSPPGTGETQYF. As DNA, the CDR3 is TGTGCCAGCAGCCCCCCAGGGACAGGAGAGACCCAGTACTTC.